The sequence of this T cell receptor beta chain was determined in a study of breast tumors, draining lymph nodes, adjacent tissues. A word on this clonotype: Its antigen remains unidentified. With a much larger clone just one base away, this may be a read error.

MiXCR was run by TCRdb on the multiplex PCR reads, yielding one entry per CDR3 protein. This sample has some 120,000 distinct CDR3 sequences; 20% occur once, and the top ten carry about 3.5%. The lymph nodes were axillary draining lymph nodes from breast cancer patients. The V and J ends lost 5 bases and 8 bases, in that order; junction bases with no gene match: 10. This CDR3 spans 17 amino acids. Germline CDR1 LGHDT, CDR2 YNNKEL (reference sequence). General study points: Tumor repertoires ranked between lymph nodes and nontumor tissue in diversity, with V and J gene preferences.

V gene TRBV3-1 combines with J gene TRBJ2-1, with 15 bases that match TRBD2. The source material was axillary lymph node tissue. The source of this sequence is a female donor with breast cancer. Some clones in this sample may be carry-over from other donors' samples. Here the CDR3 DNA reads TGTGCCAGCAGCATCGAACCTCGGACTAGCGGGGGGGATGAGCAGTTCTTC. This gives the protein CASSIEPRTSGGDEQFF.